These T cell receptor beta chains were read from a single sample in a study of CD8 T cells in Susac syndrome. Using its own MiXCR run on the immunoSEQ multiplex PCR reads, TCRdb lists one record per CDR3 protein. This sample has some 150,000 distinct CDR3 sequences, with about 94% found just once. Sequencing was carried out using CD8+ T cells from PBMCs. These receptors all stem from a human donor with multiple sclerosis. The CDR3 runs from the conserved cysteine through the conserved F or W. D genes are given only for firm matches. Some rows have no size entry. The others give once, few or many, or a class for an expanded clone.

CDR3nt: TGTGCCAGCAGCTTGAGGGGCCCGACAGGGGCATTCCAAGAGACCCAGTACTTC; CDR3aa: CASSLRGPTGAFQETQYF; j_gene: TRBJ2-5; v_gene: TRBV7-9; len: 18; d_gene: TRBD1; abundance: -
CDR3nt: TGTGCCAGCAGCTTGGACCCCGGGGAGCAGTACTTC; CDR3aa: CASSLDPGEQYF; j_gene: TRBJ2-7; v_gene: TRBV7-9; len: 12; d_gene: -; abundance: -
CDR3nt: TGTGCCAGCAGCGTAGTAAAAAGCGGGGGGACCGTCAATGAGCAGTTCTTC; CDR3aa: CASSVVKSGGTVNEQFF; j_gene: TRBJ2-1; v_gene: TRBV28; len: 17; d_gene: TRBD2; abundance: -
CDR3nt: TGTGCCAGCAGCCAAGATCCCAGAACCGGGGAGCTGTTTTTT; CDR3aa: CASSQDPRTGELFF; j_gene: TRBJ2-2; v_gene: TRBV14; len: 14; d_gene: -; abundance: -
CDR3nt: TGTGCCAGCAGTCCCTCACGGACAGGGGTTCTAAGGGCTGGCGAGCAGTACTTC; CDR3aa: CASSPSRTGVLRAGEQYF; j_gene: TRBJ2-7; v_gene: TRBV28; len: 18; d_gene: TRBD1; abundance: -
CDR3nt: TGCAGCGTAATGAGCGGGAGTTCCTACGAGCAGTACTTC; CDR3aa: CSVMSGSSYEQYF; j_gene: TRBJ2-7; v_gene: TRBV29-1; len: 13; d_gene: TRBD2; abundance: -
CDR3nt: TGTGCCAGCAGCCCCCGGTCAGGGTTAAGCCAAGAGACCCAGTACTTC; CDR3aa: CASSPRSGLSQETQYF; j_gene: TRBJ2-5; v_gene: TRBV7-9; len: 16; d_gene: -; abundance: -
CDR3nt: TGCAGTGCTAGGCAACAGGACCTAAACACTGAAGCTTTCTTT; CDR3aa: CSARQQDLNTEAFF; j_gene: TRBJ1-1; v_gene: TRBV20-1; len: 14; d_gene: -; abundance: -
CDR3nt: TGTGCCACCAGCGCCCTAGATCTGGGAAGCAATCAGCCCCAGCATTTT; CDR3aa: CATSALDLGSNQPQHF; j_gene: TRBJ1-5; v_gene: TRBV15; len: 16; d_gene: -; abundance: -
CDR3nt: TGTGCCAGCAGCTTAGAGCCTAGCGGCGGCTCCTACAATGAGCAGTTCTTC; CDR3aa: CASSLEPSGGSYNEQFF; j_gene: TRBJ2-1; v_gene: TRBV7-6; len: 17; d_gene: TRBD2; abundance: -
CDR3nt: TGTGCCAGCAGTGATCCTCTACACGCCACTAGCACAGATACGCAGTATTTT; CDR3aa: CASSDPLHATSTDTQYF; j_gene: TRBJ2-3; v_gene: TRBV2; len: 17; d_gene: -; abundance: once